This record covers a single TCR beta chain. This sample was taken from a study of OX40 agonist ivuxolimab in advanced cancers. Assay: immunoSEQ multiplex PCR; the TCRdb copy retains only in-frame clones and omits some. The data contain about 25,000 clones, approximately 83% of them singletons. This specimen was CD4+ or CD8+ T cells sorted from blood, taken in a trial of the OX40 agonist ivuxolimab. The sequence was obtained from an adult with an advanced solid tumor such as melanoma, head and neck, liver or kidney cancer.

The CDR3: CATSGRGPSVGYTF. As DNA, the CDR3 is TGTGCCACCTCGGGGAGGGGGCCAAGTGTAGGCTACACCTTC. V and J are TRBV27 and TRBJ1-2; TRBD1 matches at 7 bases. The CDR3 covers 14 residues. J gave up 8 bases and V 10 bases, and 16 bases lay outside the gene matches. Germline V gene sequence: CDR1 MNHEY, CDR2 SMNVEV (reference sequence).